This T cell receptor beta chain was sequenced during a study of T cells after yellow fever vaccination. Whole-study context: The authors prepared low-cell-number fractions using SMART-Seq v4 Ultra Low Input.

Notes on the study in general: Bulk-population clonotypes that are abundant could appear as contaminants in FACS-sorted repertoires.

TCR cDNA was made by 5'RACE template switching, adding a universal primer site and UMIs. MiXCR, applied by TCRdb to the 5' RACE reads, yields one record per CDR3 protein. Counted here are roughly 500,000 distinct CDR3 sequences, 15% to 20% occurring once; the ten biggest clones make up roughly an eighth. This clonotype has only a few counts. Its antigen remains unidentified. Germline CDR1 is KGHSH and CDR2 is LQKENI. V shed 3 bases and J shed 5 bases, with 10 bases lying between them. The CDR3 is made up of 13 amino acids. The chain uses TRBV18 and TRBJ2-5; D is possibly TRBD2 (6 bases). The specimen was PBMCs, collected 15 days after the yellow fever booster vaccination. The receptor was isolated from a man in his thirties or forties who received the YFV17D yellow fever vaccine. CDR3 sequence reads: CASSPSSGETQYF. The CDR3 coding sequence is TGTGCCAGCTCACCGTCGAGCGGGGAGACCCAGTACTTC.